Presented here are 8 T cell receptor beta chains from one specimen sequenced in a study of CD8 T cells in Susac syndrome. The RNA input was about 0.45 to 1 ug, and it was reverse transcribed with random hexamers. A single record per CDR3 protein comes from TCRdb applying MiXCR to the immunoSEQ multiplex PCR reads. The sample consists of about 130,000 distinct CDR3 sequences, over 85% of them appearing once. Sequencing used CD4+ T cells from PBMCs. Source of these receptors: a human donor in good health.

The gene calls are TRBV19 and TRBJ2-7; D perhaps matches TRBD2 (5 bases). Germline CDR1 is LNHDA and CDR2 is SQIVND (reference sequence). This CDR3 spans 13 amino acids. V was clipped by 5 bases and J by 5 bases, with 13 bases between them. The CDR3 nucleotides are TGTGCCAGTAGTTGGGCTAGAGCGGACGAGCAGTACTTC. It yields the protein CASSWARADEQYF.

The J gene is TRBJ2-5, the V gene TRBV14; D gene ambiguous. The V gene lost 4 bases and the J gene lost 5 bases, with 11 bases spanning the gap. The V gene's germline CDR1 is SGHDN and CDR2 FVKESK. The length of the CDR3 is 13 residues. The DNA for the CDR3 is TGTGCCAGCAGCCGTTCGGGTCGGGAGACCCAGTACTTC. This gives the protein CASSRSGRETQYF.

The chain couples TRBV27 to TRBJ1-4, with D unclear. The CDR3 runs to 14 residues. The germline V gene has CDR1 MNHEY and CDR2 SMNVEV (reference sequence). Trimming left V 0 bases short and J 3 bases short, with 5 bases between. This CDR3 reads CASSLSIANEKLFF. CDR3 DNA: TGTGCCAGCAGTTTATCGATAGCTAATGAAAAACTGTTTTTT.

This rearrangement joins TRBV20-1 to TRBJ2-3, with D possibly being TRBD1 (6 bases). The CDR3 is made up of 14 amino acids. V was pared by 7 bases and J by 4 bases, with 18 bases between. CDR1 is DFQATT and CDR2 is SNEGSKA in the germline V gene (reference sequence). The CDR3 nucleotides read TGCAGTGTAAGGGGGATCGTCCTGGCAGATACGCAGTATTTT. Its translation: CSVRGIVLADTQYF.

The chain links TRBV4-1 to TRBJ2-1; D possibly corresponds to TRBD2 (6 bases). Germline CDR1 MGHRA, CDR2 YSYEKL. The CDR3 runs 15 residues. The V end was cut by 0 bases, the J end by 6 bases, with 12 bases between. CDR3 residues: CASSQDIRRGNEQFF. In DNA, the CDR3 is TGCGCCAGCAGCCAAGATATCAGGCGGGGCAATGAGCAGTTCTTC.

The chain recombines TRBV7-9 with TRBJ1-5; D is undetermined. There are 14 residues in the CDR3. Trimming took 3 bases from V and 7 from J, leaving 13 bases between them. The germline CDR1 and CDR2 sequences are SEHNR and FQNEAQ (reference sequence). The CDR3 loop reads CASSFDGVVQPQHF. The CDR3 region has the DNA TGTGCCAGCAGCTTCGACGGAGTGGTGCAGCCCCAGCATTTT.

The V and J genes are TRBV13 and TRBJ1-4; D gene uncertain. With 10 bases removed from V and 3 bases from J, the gap between germline ends came to 18 bases. Germline loops: CDR1 PRHDT, CDR2 FYEKMQ (reference sequence). The CDR3 has 15 residues. CDR3 sequence (DNA): TGTGCCACCAGAGAAAAGGGTTTCTCTAATGAAAAACTGTTTTTT. Translating it yields CATREKGFSNEKLFF.

The J gene is TRBJ1-2, the V gene TRBV12-3 or TRBV12-4, with D maybe TRBD1 (6 bases). Trimming removed 6 bases from V and 7 bases from J, with 15 bases in between. CDR3 length: 13 amino acids. The CDR3 sequence is CASRPTGLVGYTF. The CDR3 bases are TGTGCCAGCAGACCTACAGGGTTGGTTGGCTACACCTTC.